A single sample is the source of the 26 T cell receptor delta chains below, sequenced in a study of gammadelta T cells in human blood. TCRdb reanalysed the RT-PCR reads with CATT. The profile covers hundreds of delta-chain clones, with roughly 44% appearing a single time and 90% to 95% taken by the ten largest. Sequencing was done on a sample of non-Vgamma9Vdelta2 gamma-delta T cells from cord blood. These TCRs come from a newborn.

Concerning this clone itself: The mismatch at residue 7 between this DNA's translation and the TCRdb protein of a much larger clone likely reflects a read error; the protein shown is translated from the DNA. The chain links TRDV2 to TRDJ2, with 11 bases matching TRDD3. Per the germline V gene, CDR1 is GEAIGNYY and CDR2 is EKD. With 4 bases clipped from V and 4 bases from J, the junction kept 10 bases outside the gene matches. The CDR3 covers 17 residues. The CDR3 protein is CACDSLMGDTGTAQLFF. CDR3 nucleotide sequence: TGTGCCTGTGATTCTTTAATGGGGGATACGGGGACAGCACAACTCTTCTTT.

The table lists this clone with a few counts. A far bigger clonotype differs at one base, so this is likely a read error. Other DNA sequences within the sample encode an identical CDR3. The rearrangement uses TRDV1 and TRDJ1; D call uncertain. Germline CDR1 reads TSWWSYY; CDR2 reads QGS. Between the trimmed V and J ends, which lost 1 base and 8 bases, there was a span of 11 bases. The CDR3 is made up of 13 amino acids. The CDR3 bases are TGTGCTCTTGGGGAACGCACCGCGGGAAAACTCATCTTT. Translating it yields CALGERTAGKLIF.

This clone came up a few times. This likely came from a read error, as a far larger clone is one base away. The V and J genes are TRDV1 and TRDJ1; 9 bases map to TRDD3. The germline V gene encodes CDR1 TSWWSYY and CDR2 QGS. The J segment lost 1 base and the V segment lost 3 bases, leaving 27 bases of the junction unmatched. This CDR3 contains 23 residues. The CDR3 here is CALGDPGGDTAGGWIVGTDKLIF. In DNA form, the CDR3 reads TGTGCTCTTGGGGACCCCGGCGGAGATACTGCTGGGGGATGGATCGTTGGCACCGATAAACTCATCTTT.

The sample holds a few counts of this clone. TCRdb records a much larger clone's protein for this DNA, with a difference at residue 7 that likely arises from a read error; the protein given is the translation of the DNA. The chain links TRDV3 to TRDJ1; TRDD3 matches at 9 bases. V lost 4 bases, J lost 4 bases, and 19 bases stayed unmatched. Germline CDR1 TVYSNPD, CDR2 GDNSRS (reference sequence). There are 17 residues in the CDR3. The CDR3: CASHLPHVLGESDKLIF. CDR3 in DNA: TGTGCCTCCCATCTTCCCCACGTACTGGGGGAAAGCGATAAACTCATCTTT.

For this clone: TCRdb's entry gives the protein of a much larger clone, which mismatches this DNA's translation at residue 10, likely from a read error; the protein reported here is translated from the DNA. The chain combines TRDV3 with TRDJ1; 12 positions agree with TRDD3. Germline assignment: CDR1 TVYSNPD and CDR2 GDNSRS (reference sequence). The ends lost 3 bases at V and 0 bases at J; junction bases unmatched: 26. The length of the CDR3 is 22 residues. The chain's CDR3 is CALAFPQPPSVLGDTNTDKLIF. In nucleotides, the CDR3 is TGTGCCTTAGCCTTCCCTCAACCTCCAAGCGTACTGGGGGATACAAACACCGATAAACTCATCTTT.

This clone appeared a few times. A far larger clone differs by one base, so this is likely a read error. This chain connects TRDV1 to TRDJ1; D is uncertain. Germline-derived CDR1 and CDR2 are TSWWSYY and QGS. This CDR3 is built from 13 residues. CDR3 DNA sequence: TGTGCTCTTGAGGAACGCACCGCAGGAAAACTCATCTTT. The encoded protein is CALEERTAGKLIF.

On this clone itself: This sequence is one base from a far larger clone and is likely a read error. The sample contains more than one DNA sequence encoding this CDR3. The gene calls are TRAV38-2/DV8 and TRDJ1; 9 bases fit TRDD3. Looked up from germline, CDR1 is TSESDYY and CDR2 is QEAYKQQN. V trimming: 7 bases; J trimming: 3 bases; junction bases outside the gene matches: 19. This CDR3 has 18 amino acids. The CDR3 reads CAYQSPRGYAGMADKLIF. CDR3 sequence (DNA): TGTGCTTATCAATCCCCTCGGGGATACGCGGGGATGGCCGATAAACTCATCTTT.

In regard to this clone: The protein given by TCRdb reflects a much larger clone and differs at residue 6 from this DNA's translation, likely from a read error; the protein shown is the DNA's translation. The chain couples TRDV1 to TRDJ1; D unclear. Looked up from germline, CDR1 is TSWWSYY and CDR2 is QGS. Deletions cut 2 bases from V and 8 bases from J, with 12 bases between. This CDR3 contains 13 residues. The CDR3 protein is CALGECTAGKLIF. The CDR3 nucleotides read TGTGCTCTTGGGGAATGCACCGCAGGAAAACTCATCTTT.

This clone was counted between two and nine times. Only one base separates this from a far larger clonotype, so it likely reflects a read error. The gene calls are TRDV3 and TRDJ1, with TRDD3 identical over 12 bases. The CDR3 runs 22 residues. Germline V CDR1 and CDR2: TVYSNPD, GDNSRS (reference sequence). V was clipped by 3 bases and J by 4 bases; unmatched bases: 30. The CDR3 coding sequence is TGTGCCTTAGCCTTCCCTCAACCTCCAAACGTACTGGGGGATACAAACAACGATAAACTCATCTTT. Its protein product is CALAFPQPPNVLGDTNNDKLIF.

As for this clone: The TCRdb protein comes from a much larger clone and disagrees with this DNA's translation at residue 5, likely due to a read error; the protein given here is derived from the DNA. The chain has TRDV3 and TRDJ1, with 7 bases identical to TRDD3. CDR3 size: 15 residues. The germline V gene encodes CDR1 TVYSNPD and CDR2 GDNSRS (reference sequence). With 1 base clipped from V and 0 bases from J, the junction kept 8 bases outside the gene matches. The CDR3 region is CAFNLPGDYTDKLIF. DNA of the CDR3: TGTGCCTTTAATCTCCCGGGGGATTACACCGATAAACTCATCTTT. The full variable domain, rest sourced from reference TRDV3 and TRDJ1, is CDKVTQSSPDQTVASGSEVVLLCTYDTVYSNPDLFWYRIRPDYSFQFVFYGDNSRSEGADFTQGRFSVKHILTQKAFHLVISPVRTEDSATYYCAFNLPGDYTDKLIFGKGTRVTVEP.

Note on this clone: The protein TCRdb lists belongs to a much larger clone and differs from this DNA's translation at residue 8, which points to a read error; the protein shown is made from the DNA. The rearrangement links TRDV3 to TRDJ1; 9 bases fit TRDD3. Germline-derived CDR1 and CDR2 are TVYSNPD and GDNSRS (reference sequence). This CDR3 has 17 amino acids. Losses at the gene ends were 4 bases for V and 4 bases for J; bases not matched to a gene: 19. CDR3 loop: CASHLPYALGESDKLIF. In DNA, the CDR3 is TGTGCCTCCCATCTTCCCTACGCACTGGGGGAAAGCGATAAACTCATCTTT.

Worth noting for this clone: TCRdb's listed protein matches a much larger clone and diverges from this DNA's translation at residue 14, likely through a read error; the protein shown comes from the DNA. This sequence joins TRDV2 and TRDJ2; 13 bases agree with TRDD3. Germline CDR1 reads GEAIGNYY; CDR2 reads EKD. This CDR3 contains 17 residues. The CDR3: CACDSLLGDTGTARLFF. CDR3 DNA: TGTGCCTGTGATTCTTTACTGGGGGATACGGGGACAGCACGACTCTTCTTT.

As for this clone: A far larger clone is one nucleotide away, so this likely arose from a read error. This sample also contains other DNA sequences that code for the same CDR3. V and J are TRDV1 and TRDJ1, with D tentatively TRDD3 (6 bases). V lost 2 bases and J 0 bases, leaving 37 bases between the germline ends. The CDR3 sequence is 24 residues long. CDR1 is TSWWSYY and CDR2 is QGS in the germline V gene. CDR3 nucleotides: TGTGCTCTTGGGGAAGGTTCCCAGCCCCGGGGGGACATATGTAAAAAGGGGGACACCGATAAACTCATCTTT. This gives the protein CALGEGSQPRGDICKKGDTDKLIF.

About this clone itself: The protein in TCRdb stems from a much larger clone and differs at residue 21 from this DNA's translation, likely a read error; here the protein is translated from the DNA. The chain recombines TRDV3 with TRDJ1, with 12 bases lining up with TRDD3. Germline V CDR1 and CDR2: TVYSNPD, GDNSRS (reference sequence). This CDR3 has 22 residues. This chain's CDR3 is CALAFPQPPNVLGDTNTDKLTF. CDR3 DNA sequence: TGTGCCTTAGCCTTCCCTCAACCTCCAAACGTACTGGGGGATACAAACACCGATAAACTCACCTTT.

This clone occurred a few times. A read error is likely here: a far larger clone is one base away. The same CDR3 also results from other DNA sequences found in this sample. The chain links TRDV1 to TRDJ1, with 9 nucleotides matching TRDD3. Germline V gives CDR1 TSWWSYY, CDR2 QGS. The V gene end was trimmed by 3 bases and the J gene end by 1 base; junction bases not matched to a gene: 27. The CDR3 has 23 residues. The CDR3 here is CALGDPGGGTAGGWIVGTDKLIF. CDR3 DNA: TGTGCTCTTGGGGACCCCGGCGGAGGTACTGCTGGGGGATGGATTGTTGGCACCGATAAACTCATCTTT.

A note on this clone: This DNA translates differently at residue 14 from the TCRdb protein, which is that of a much larger clone; a read error is likely, and the protein shown is the DNA's own translation. The chain carries TRDV1 and TRDJ3; D perhaps matches TRDD3 (8 bases). CDR3 size: 21 residues. The germline V gene encodes CDR1 TSWWSYY and CDR2 QGS. The CDR3 reads CALGDHSYVKGIPCDTRQMFF. DNA of the CDR3: TGTGCTCTTGGGGACCATTCCTACGTGAAGGGGATACCCTGTGACACCCGACAGATGTTTTTC.

Note on this clone: The protein held in TCRdb is that of a much larger clone and does not match this DNA's translation at residue 8, likely because of a read error; the protein shown is translated from the DNA. The chain employs TRDV3 and TRDJ1; D possibly corresponds to TRDD3 (6 bases). The CDR3 has 15 amino acids. Trimming stripped 1 base from V and 0 bases from J, with 15 bases between. Germline CDR1 reads TVYSNPD; CDR2 reads GDNSRS (reference sequence). CDR3 bases: TGTGCCTTTAATCCCCCGGGGGAGTACACCGATAAACTCATCTTT. Its translation: CAFNPPGEYTDKLIF.

Notes on this clone: A far larger clone lies a single base away; this is likely a read error. The same CDR3 also results from other DNA sequences found in this sample. The V gene is TRDV2, the J gene TRDJ2, with TRDD3 identical over 13 bases. Germline V gene lookup returns CDR1 GEAIGNYY and CDR2 EKD. This CDR3 region has 17 residues. CDR3 nucleotide sequence: TGTGCCTGTGATTCTTTACTGGGGGATACGGGGACAGCACAACTTTTCTTT. Its protein is CACDSLLGDTGTAQLFF.

This clone was recorded a few times. The protein held in TCRdb is that of a much larger clone and does not match this DNA's translation at residue 4, likely because of a read error; the protein shown is translated from the DNA. This sequence joins TRDV1 and TRDJ1; 9 bases fit TRDD3. Germline V gene sequence: CDR1 TSWWSYY, CDR2 QGS. The CDR3 contains 23 residues. The CDR3 loop reads CALRDPGGGTAGGWIVGTDKLIF. CDR3 in DNA: TGTGCTCTTAGGGACCCCGGCGGAGGTACTGCTGGGGGATGGATCGTTGGCACCGATAAACTCATCTTT.

In regard to this clone: The same CDR3 also results from other DNA sequences found in this sample. The V gene remains uncalled, whereas the J gene is TRDJ1. The CDR3 contains 10 residues. The CDR3 nucleotides read TGCGCGGGGATGGCCGATAAGCTCATCTTT. This translates into CAGMADKLIF.

As to this clone: TCRdb shows a much larger clone's protein in place of this DNA's translation, and the two differ at residue 8, likely through a read error; the protein shown is translated from the DNA. The chain has TRDV3 and TRDJ1; D is perhaps TRDD3 (5 bases). The CDR3 is made up of 15 amino acids. V was pared by 1 base and J by 0 bases, with 15 bases between. Germline V gene sequence: CDR1 TVYSNPD, CDR2 GDNSRS (reference sequence). The CDR3 reads CAFNPPGNYTDKLIF. The CDR3 DNA follows: TGTGCCTTTAATCCCCCGGGGAATTACACCGATAAACTCATCTTT.

As for this clone: This DNA translates differently at residue 5 from the TCRdb protein, which is that of a much larger clone; a read error is likely, and the protein shown is the DNA's own translation. V and J are TRDV1 and TRDJ1; TRDD3 matches at 10 bases. V lost 4 bases to trimming and J lost 9 bases; unmatched junction nucleotides: 17. The CDR3 has 17 residues. The germline CDR1 and CDR2 sequences are TSWWSYY and QGS. The CDR3, as DNA: TGTGCTCTTGGGGTCGGAACCCTCGGAGGGGGATACGCACAACTCATCTTT. It encodes CALGVGTLGGGYAQLIF.

About this clone: A far bigger clonotype differs at one base, so this is likely a read error. The same CDR3 can be traced to other DNA sequences in this sample. This chain joins TRDV3 and TRDJ1, with 9 bases identical to TRDD3. CDR3 length: 17 residues. J was trimmed by 8 bases and V by 4 bases; bases with no gene match: 23. The germline V gene has CDR1 TVYSNPD and CDR2 GDNSRS (reference sequence). For the CDR3, the DNA is TGTGCCTCCCATCTTCCCTACGTACTGGGGGAAAGCGACAAACTCATCTTT. This gives the protein CASHLPYVLGESDKLIF. Looking up the rest from reference TRDV3 and TRDJ1 gives the full variable domain: CDKVTQSSPDQTVASGSEVVLLCTYDTVYSNPDLFWYRIRPDYSFQFVFYGDNSRSEGADFTQGRFSVKHILTQKAFHLVISPVRTEDSATYYCASHLPYVLGESDKLIFGKGTRVTVEP.

Concerning this clone itself: Only one base separates this from a far larger clonotype, so it likely reflects a read error. Other DNA sequences from this sample encode an identical CDR3 as well. The genes are TRDV3 and TRDJ1, with TRDD3 identical over 12 bases. This CDR3 region has 22 residues. Unmatched junction bases numbered 26, after V lost 3 bases and J lost 0 bases. Looked up from germline, CDR1 is TVYSNPD and CDR2 is GDNSRS (reference sequence). The CDR3 region is CALAFPQPPNVLGDTNTDKLIF. In DNA form, the CDR3 reads TGTGCCTTAGCTTTCCCTCAACCTCCAAACGTACTGGGGGATACAAACACCGATAAACTCATCTTT. Full variable domain (rest looked up from reference TRDV3 and TRDJ1): CDKVTQSSPDQTVASGSEVVLLCTYDTVYSNPDLFWYRIRPDYSFQFVFYGDNSRSEGADFTQGRFSVKHILTQKAFHLVISPVRTEDSATYYCALAFPQPPNVLGDTNTDKLIFGKGTRVTVEP.

With regard to this clone: A read error likely explains why the TCRdb protein, taken from a much larger clone, differs from this DNA's translation at residue 14; the protein shown is translated from the DNA. This rearrangement joins TRDV3 to TRDJ1; TRDD3 matches 8 bases. With V trimmed by 3 bases and J by 0 bases, 30 bases remained unmatched. The CDR3 contains 22 residues. Germline V gives CDR1 TVYSNPD, CDR2 GDNSRS (reference sequence). The CDR3 region has the DNA TGTGCCTTAGCCTTCCCTCAACCTCCAAACGTACTGGGGGTTACAAACACCGATAAACTCATCTTT. Translating gives CALAFPQPPNVLGVTNTDKLIF. Full variable domain (missing parts from reference TRDV3 and TRDJ1): CDKVTQSSPDQTVASGSEVVLLCTYDTVYSNPDLFWYRIRPDYSFQFVFYGDNSRSEGADFTQGRFSVKHILTQKAFHLVISPVRTEDSATYYCALAFPQPPNVLGVTNTDKLIFGKGTRVTVEP.

Concerning this clone itself: A far more abundant clone sits one base away, making this likely a read error. This CDR3 is also generated by other DNA sequences in the sample. J is TRDJ1 and V is TRDV1, with D possibly being TRDD3 (5 bases). CDR1 and CDR2 from the germline V gene are TSWWSYY and QGS. This CDR3 is built from 17 residues. V shed 3 bases and J shed 9 bases, with 26 bases lying between them. CDR3 in amino acids: CALGDGTLGGGYAQLIF. The CDR3 DNA sequence: TGTGCTCTTGGGGACGGAACCCTCGGAGGGGGGTACGCACAACTCATCTTT.